This T cell receptor (beta chain) was obtained from a study of cytomegalovirus exposure and HLA in healthy donors. With regard to this clone: Its antigen remains unknown.

V lost 2 bases and J lost 8, with 18 bases in between. This CDR3 is built from 16 residues. In germline, CDR1 is MGHRA, CDR2 YSYEKL. It was with 60 Vbeta and 13 Jbeta primers that the PCR ran. Produced via immunoSEQ multiplex PCR; TCRdb's table is partial and in-frame only. The sample consists of around 180,000 clones, around 83% of them appearing once. Whereas donors were nominally healthy upon sampling, unrecorded immune exposures were probable. Study-wide results and limits: In vitro, a few CMV-associated chains proved specific for CMV antigens.

Material: PBMCs. The receptor was derived from a middle-aged woman in good health and CMV-seronegative. The chain carries TRBV4-1 and TRBJ1-4; unclear D gene. The CDR3 protein is CASSQPSSGAPEKLFF. The CDR3, as DNA: TGCGCCAGCAGCCAACCTAGTTCCGGAGCACCGGAAAAACTGTTTTTT.